The present T cell receptor (beta chain) was sequenced within a study of shared clonotypes between healthy human individuals. Study as a whole: For every donor, three CD4 naive, three CD4 memory, two CD8 naive and one CD8 memory plates were used.

Sequenced by immunoSEQ multiplex PCR; TCRdb stores in-frame clones only, minus some. The sample holds around 2.1 million clones, about 92% seen once. In germline, CDR1 is LNHDA, CDR2 SQIVND (reference sequence). Trimming removed 5 bases at V and 2 bases at J, with 13 bases between. The CDR3 runs 14 residues. The naive CD8 population came from CD45RO-negative cells selected for CCR7, without terminally differentiated effector memory CD45RA+ cells. The study drew its donors from healthy HIV-negative adults without recent acute infections or vaccinations. There were only Caucasian adults among the donors, and all lived in Nashville, Tennessee.

This chain uses TRBV19 with TRBJ2-7; tentatively, D is TRBD2 (6 bases). The TCR originated in a man between 18 and 35 years old in good health. Some clones in this sample may be carry-over from other donors' samples. What was sequenced was naive CD8+ T cells from PBMCs. CDR3 sequence (DNA): TGTGCCAGTAGTGCCCGCCGGGGGACCTACGAGCAGTACTTC. It specifies CASSARRGTYEQYF.